The 20 T cell receptor beta chains below all came from one sample that was sequenced in a study of cytomegalovirus exposure and HLA in healthy donors. PCR was performed using 60 Vbeta and 13 Jbeta primers. The table came from immunoSEQ multiplex PCR; TCRdb's copy has only in-frame clones and leaves some out. Altogether 100,000 to 150,000 clones are present, approximately 75% being singletons, with the ten largest covering over 4.5%. Sequencing was carried out using PBMCs. The receptors shown here come from a woman in her thirties or forties in good health and CMV-seropositive.

The CDR3 loop is CASTLAGAVDTQYF. For the CDR3, the DNA is TGTGCTAGTACCTTAGCGGGAGCGGTAGATACGCAGTATTTT. The gene calls are TRBV12-5 and TRBJ2-3, with TRBD2 identical over 9 bases. Germline loops: CDR1 LGHNT, CDR2 FRNRAP. V shed 8 bases, J shed 5 bases, and the junction held 8 bases outside the gene matches. There are 14 residues in the CDR3. Variable domain in full (rest from reference TRBV12-5 and TRBJ2-3): DARVTQTPRHKVTEMGQEVTMRCQPILGHNTVFWYRQTMMQGLELLAYFRNRAPLDDSGMPKDRFSAEMPDATLATLKIQPSEPRDSAVYFCASTLAGAVDTQYFGPGTRLTVL.

The chain is built from TRBV29-1 and TRBJ2-7, with D possibly matching TRBD2 (6 bases). The V and J ends lost 3 bases and 6 bases respectively, with 21 bases between them. Germline V gives CDR1 SQVTM, CDR2 ANQGSEA. This CDR3 is 15 amino acids long. The CDR3 DNA follows: TGCAGCGTTGACGGGACTGCTAGTCGCCCTTGCGAGCAGTACTTC. Protein sequence: CSVDGTASRPCEQYF.

The chain employs TRBV5-8 and TRBJ1-5, with 7 nucleotides matching TRBD1. Germline CDR1 is SGHTS and CDR2 is YDEGEE. J lost 2 bases, V lost 4 bases, and 3 bases had no gene match. The CDR3 runs to 14 residues. CDR3 sequence (DNA): TGTGCCAGCAGCCCCGGGACAGGCAATCAGCCCCAGCATTTT. Amino acid sequence: CASSPGTGNQPQHF.

The chain carries TRBV28 and TRBJ2-3, with 7 bases fitting TRBD2. Germline V lookup: CDR1 MDHEN, CDR2 SYDVKM. The V segment lost 8 bases and the J segment 3 bases; nucleotides outside the gene matches: 5. CDR3 length equals 13 residues. CDR3 in DNA: TGTGCCAGCGGAGCGGGGCAAACAGATACGCAGTATTTT. It codes for CASGAGQTDTQYF.

The chain has TRBV28 and TRBJ2-4, with D uncertain. Germline CDR1 and CDR2: MDHEN and SYDVKM. Trimming took 3 bases from V and 7 from J, leaving 7 bases between them. The CDR3 consists of 12 residues. CDR3: CASSFGQNIQYF. The CDR3 DNA is TGTGCCAGCAGTTTTGGGCAGAACATTCAGTACTTC.

The rearrangement uses TRBV7-2 and TRBJ2-1; TRBD2 aligns across 9 bases. CDR3 length: 15 residues. The J segment lost 4 bases and the V segment lost 5 bases, leaving 6 bases of the junction unmatched. Per germline, CDR1 SGHTA and CDR2 FQGNSA. CDR3 in amino acids: CASSTGLAPYNEQFF. CDR3 bases: TGTGCCAGCAGCACGGGACTAGCTCCTTACAATGAGCAGTTCTTC.

This clone turned up a few times. The chain combines TRBV11-2 with TRBJ2-1; tentatively, D is TRBD2 (5 bases). Germline-derived CDR1 and CDR2 are SGHAT and FQNNGV. V was trimmed by 5 bases and J by 9 bases, leaving 8 bases between them. CDR3 length: 11 residues. CDR3 protein: CASSPRGEQFF. CDR3 nucleotide sequence: TGTGCCAGCAGCCCCCGGGGTGAGCAGTTCTTC.

This clone was seen once. The chain links TRBV28 to TRBJ1-4, with 10 positions matching TRBD1. In germline, CDR1 is MDHEN, CDR2 SYDVKM. V shed 0 bases and J 3 bases; nucleotides not matched to a gene: 4. This CDR3 comprises 17 residues. The CDR3 DNA reads as TGTGCCAGCAGTTTATGGGGGACAGGGGAAGCTAATGAAAAACTGTTTTTT. It yields the protein CASSLWGTGEANEKLFF.

This chain links TRBV5-1 with TRBJ1-4, with 8 bases matching TRBD1. Trimming took 4 bases from V and 4 from J; bases not matched to a gene: 9. CDR3 length: 16 amino acids. Germline V CDR1 and CDR2: SGHRS, YFSETQ. As DNA, the CDR3 is TGCGCCAGCAGCAAAACAGGGGGAGGGGGTAATGAAAAACTGTTTTTT. Encoded protein: CASSKTGGGGNEKLFF. Full variable domain (rest looked up from reference TRBV5-1 and TRBJ1-4): KAGVTQTPRYLIKTRGQQVTLSCSPISGHRSVSWYQQTPGQGLQFLFEYFSETQRNKGNFPGRFSGRQFSNSRSEMNVSTLELGDSALYLCASSKTGGGGNEKLFFGSGTQLSVL.

The chain carries TRBV28 and TRBJ1-5, with D tentatively TRBD1 (5 bases). The CDR3 sequence is 10 residues long. Germline CDR1 is MDHEN and CDR2 is SYDVKM. Trimming stripped 5 bases from V and 11 bases from J, with 7 bases between. As DNA, the CDR3 is TGTGCCAGCAGTACCAGGGCCCAGCATTTT. Its translation: CASSTRAQHF. Supplemented by reference TRBV28 and TRBJ1-5, the full variable domain reads DVKVTQSSRYLVKRTGEKVFLECVQDMDHENMFWYRQDPGLGLRLIYFSYDVKMKEKGDIPEGYSVSREKKERFSLILESASTNQTSMYLCASSTRAQHFGDGTRLSIL.

Comment on this clone: Other DNA sequences in the sample encode the same CDR3. The chain joins TRBV2 to TRBJ2-2, with 9 bases fitting TRBD1. J gave up 3 bases and V 6 bases, and 2 bases lay outside the gene matches. Germline values: CDR1 SNHLY, CDR2 FYNNEI. There are 14 residues in the CDR3. The CDR3 DNA reads TGTGCCAGCAGGACAGGGGGTGACACCGGGGAGCTGTTTTTT. It codes for CASRTGGDTGELFF.

The chain couples TRBV7-3 to TRBJ1-2, with 7 bases that match TRBD1. V shed 9 bases, J shed 5 bases, and the junction held 3 bases outside the gene matches. CDR1 and CDR2 from the germline V gene are SGHTA and FQGTGA. The length of the CDR3 is 11 residues. Written as DNA, the CDR3 is TGTGCCAGGGGACAGCTTTATGGCTACACCTTC. Protein: CARGQLYGYTF.

Only one count was recorded for this clone. This chain joins TRBV27 and TRBJ2-7; TRBD2 is a possible D gene (5 bases). The length of the CDR3 is 13 residues. Germline CDR1 reads MNHEY; CDR2 reads SMNVEV (reference sequence). V lost 3 bases and J 7 bases, leaving 13 bases between the germline ends. The CDR3 DNA is TGTGCCAGCAGTTTTCGAGGGTCTGGGGAGCAGTACTTC. Translated, it gives CASSFRGSGEQYF.

The CDR3: CASSTGGVDGQPQHF. The CDR3 DNA is TGTGCCAGCAGCACCGGAGGAGTAGACGGTCAGCCCCAGCATTTT. The chain is built from TRBV9 and TRBJ1-5; no firm D call. The V end lost 4 bases, the J end lost 6 bases, and 17 bases lay between the germline ends. The CDR3 covers 15 residues. Germline loops: CDR1 SGDLS, CDR2 YYNGEE.

V is TRBV5-8 and J is TRBJ2-1, with D possibly TRBD1 on 7 matching bases. V lost 4 bases and J 0 bases, leaving 17 bases between the germline ends. The germline V gene has CDR1 SGHTS and CDR2 YDEGEE. The length of the CDR3 is 17 residues. The CDR3: CASSPGGGGTSYNEQFF. The CDR3 DNA follows: TGTGCCAGCAGCCCAGGGGGAGGCGGGACCTCCTACAATGAGCAGTTCTTC.

The count of this clone is one. The V gene is TRBV7-3, the J gene TRBJ2-7; a weak D match, TRBD2 (6 bases). The CDR3 totals 17 residues. V lost 7 bases to trimming and J lost 0 bases, with 22 bases between them. CDR1 and CDR2 from the germline V gene are SGHTA and FQGTGA. The CDR3 DNA reads TGTGCCAGCACCAAAAGAGCCGGGACTCCTGACTCCTACGAGCAGTACTTC. Amino acid sequence: CASTKRAGTPDSYEQYF.

The genes are TRBV6-1 and TRBJ1-1, with unresolved D. Germline CDR1 is MNHNS and CDR2 is SASEGT. CDR3 size: 13 residues. Trimming shortened V by 7 bases and J by 1 base, and 10 bases separated the two germline ends. The CDR3 reads CASTVTANTEAFF. As DNA, the CDR3 is TGTGCCAGCACTGTTACAGCGAACACTGAAGCTTTCTTT.

This chain uses TRBV19 with TRBJ2-2, with D perhaps matching TRBD2 (6 bases). This CDR3 is built from 14 residues. The germline V and J ends were trimmed by 1 base and 7 bases, with 10 bases remaining between them. CDR1 and CDR2 (germline): LNHDA, SQIVND (reference sequence). The CDR3 coding sequence is TGTGCCAGTAGTATAGGGCGGGAAAGCGGGGAGCTGTTTTTT. The encoded protein is CASSIGRESGELFF.

The chain combines TRBV15 with TRBJ2-7; D is uncertain. V was clipped by 1 base and J by 7 bases, with 11 bases between them. Looked up from germline, CDR1 is LNHNV and CDR2 is YYDKDF (reference sequence). CDR3 size: 13 residues. The CDR3: CATSRATPEEQYF. The CDR3 region has the DNA TGTGCCACCAGCAGAGCTACCCCTGAGGAGCAGTACTTC. The full variable domain, its missing parts supplied by reference TRBV15 and TRBJ2-7, is DAMVIQNPRYQVTQFGKPVTLSCSQTLNHNVMYWYQQKSSQAPKLLFHYYDKDFNNEADTPDNFQSRRPNTSFCFLDIRSPGLGDTAMYLCATSRATPEEQYFGPGTRLTVT.

The V gene is TRBV9, the J gene TRBJ1-2; tentative D call: TRBD1 (5 bases). The CDR3 length is 13 residues. Germline CDR1 and CDR2: SGDLS and YYNGEE. Deletions cut 3 bases from V and 5 bases from J, with 11 bases between. CDR3 loop: CASSARVEYGYTF. The CDR3 nucleotides read TGTGCCAGCAGCGCCAGGGTGGAGTATGGCTACACCTTC.